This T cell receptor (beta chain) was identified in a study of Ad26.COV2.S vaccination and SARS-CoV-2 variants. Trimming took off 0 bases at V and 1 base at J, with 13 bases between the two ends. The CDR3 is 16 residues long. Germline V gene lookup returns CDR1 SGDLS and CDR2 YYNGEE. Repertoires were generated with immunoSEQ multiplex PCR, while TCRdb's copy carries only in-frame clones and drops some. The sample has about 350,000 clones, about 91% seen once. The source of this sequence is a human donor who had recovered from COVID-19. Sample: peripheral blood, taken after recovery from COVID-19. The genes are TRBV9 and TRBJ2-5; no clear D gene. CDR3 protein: CASSVEVAWGQETQYF. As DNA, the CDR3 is TGTGCCAGCAGCGTAGAGGTAGCCTGGGGCCAAGAGACCCAGTACTTC.